The 15 T cell receptor beta chains in this list originate from one sample, sequenced in a study of immune cell composition in non-small cell lung cancer. Normal lung was sampled as far from the tumour as possible, at least 3 cm. Profiling relied on immunoSEQ multiplex PCR, and the TCRdb table lists in-frame clones only, not all of them. The data show more than 15,000 clones, with just over 75% seen just once and approximately 10% held by the top ten. These data were likewise used in another study, on CD4 T cells in lung cancer.

The sequenced sample was non-adjacent lung tissue. The receptors were gathered from a human donor with non-small cell lung cancer.

The V call is TRBV6-6, the J call TRBJ1-5; no reliable D call. V lost 6 bases and J lost 0, with 6 bases in between. This CDR3 contains 13 residues. CDR1 and CDR2 from the germline V gene are MNHNY and SVGAGI (reference sequence). The CDR3 sequence: CASRRNSNQPQHF. The CDR3 DNA is TGTGCCAGCAGGCGCAATAGCAATCAGCCCCAGCATTTT.

The CDR3 coding sequence is TGTGCCAGCTCACCCGGGGGGGGTTCTCCGATTGGCTACACCTTC. Translating it yields CASSPGGGSPIGYTF. V usage is TRBV18 and J usage is TRBJ1-2, with a tentative D call TRBD1 (5 bases). This CDR3 has 15 residues. Germline loops: CDR1 KGHSH, CDR2 LQKENI. Trimming took off 3 bases at V and 7 bases at J, with 18 bases between the two ends.

The rearrangement uses TRBV30 and TRBJ1-6, with D unresolved. V lost 8 bases to trimming and J lost 9 bases, with 20 bases between them. The CDR3 runs 14 residues. Germline V gene sequence: CDR1 GTSNPN, CDR2 SVGIG (reference sequence). The CDR3 coding sequence is TGTGCCCGGGAGGTTGCTGGGGATTTTTCACCCCTCCACTTT. It yields the protein CAREVAGDFSPLHF.

The CDR3 coding sequence is TGCAGCGTTTCCGGGACAGGGTTATACACTGAAGCTTTCTTT. Its translation is CSVSGTGLYTEAFF. The chain recombines TRBV29-1 with TRBJ1-1; TRBD1 agrees at 9 bases. This CDR3 spans 14 amino acids. Trimming cost V 5 bases and J 3 bases; bases outside gene matches: 7. Germline V gene sequence: CDR1 SQVTM, CDR2 ANQGSEA.

V and J are TRBV6-4 and TRBJ1-2; 9 bases map to TRBD1. Germline CDR1 reads MRHNA; CDR2 reads SNTAGT. The V segment lost 7 bases and the J segment 5 bases; nucleotides outside the gene matches: 11. The CDR3 is 15 residues long. CDR3 nucleotides: TGTGCCAGCATTTTCTCGGACAGGGGTTGTTATGGCTACACCTTC. This translates into CASIFSDRGCYGYTF.

This sequence joins TRBV6-6 and TRBJ1-5; TRBD1 is a possible D gene (6 bases). This CDR3 has 15 residues. Germline CDR1 reads MNHNY; CDR2 reads SVGAGI (reference sequence). Trimming left V 8 bases short and J 1 base short, with 15 bases between. Here the CDR3 DNA reads TGTGCCAGCTTCCCCGGGACAAACAGCAATCAGCCCCAGCATTTT. This gives the protein CASFPGTNSNQPQHF.

This rearrangement joins TRBV7-2 to TRBJ1-1; 9 nucleotides agree with TRBD1. The CDR3 runs 12 residues. CDR1 is SGHTA, CDR2 FQGNSA, per germline. The ends lost 5 bases at V and 13 bases at J; junction bases unmatched: 8. Here the CDR3 reads CASSRSDRGIFF. The CDR3 DNA sequence: TGTGCCAGCAGCCGGTCGGACAGGGGTATTTTCTTT.

The CDR3 loop reads CASSLGEEYEQYF. In nucleotides, the CDR3 is TGTGCCAGCAGCTTAGGGGAGGAATACGAGCAGTACTTC. This sequence joins TRBV11-3 and TRBJ2-7; perhaps TRBD2 as D (6 bases). V was trimmed by 1 base and J by 4 bases, leaving 8 bases between them. The V gene's germline CDR1 is SGHNT and CDR2 YENEEA. The CDR3 runs to 13 residues.

The J gene is TRBJ2-7, the V gene TRBV6-5, with no clear D. V was cut by 4 bases and J by 5 bases, with 6 bases left in between. This CDR3 spans 11 amino acids. Germline assignment: CDR1 MNHEY and CDR2 SVGAGI. CDR3: CASSLHDEQYF. Here the CDR3 DNA reads TGTGCCAGCAGTTTACACGACGAGCAGTACTTC.

The V gene is TRBV21-1, the J gene TRBJ2-7; the tabulated D call, TRBD1, remains unverified against the DNA. TRBV21-1 is a documented pseudogene. The CDR3 runs to 15 residues. CDR3 sequence: CASSKGTGGKYEQYF. In DNA form, the CDR3 reads TGTGCCAGCAGCAAGGGGACAGGGGGAAAGTACGAGCAGTACTTC.

The chain employs TRBV19 and TRBJ1-5; 9 positions match TRBD1. Trimming cost V 6 bases and J 7 bases; bases outside gene matches: 4. This CDR3 has 13 residues. Germline V CDR1 and CDR2: LNHDA, SQIVND (reference sequence). The CDR3: CASRQQGAQPQHF. In DNA form, the CDR3 reads TGTGCCAGTAGGCAACAGGGGGCCCAGCCCCAGCATTTT.

The V and J genes are TRBV5-1 and TRBJ2-3; 10 nucleotides match TRBD2. The CDR3 runs 14 residues. After removal of 4 bases from V and 6 bases from J, the junction contained 5 bases not matched to a gene. Germline loops: CDR1 SGHRS, CDR2 YFSETQ. This CDR3 is CASSISGGSDTQYF. DNA for the CDR3: TGCGCCAGCAGCATTAGCGGGGGGTCTGATACGCAGTATTTT.

The chain employs TRBV6-6 and TRBJ1-1; 7 nucleotides line up with TRBD1. V gave up 6 bases and J gave up 2 bases; unmatched junction bases: 9. This CDR3 has 15 amino acids. Germline V CDR1 and CDR2: MNHNY, SVGAGI (reference sequence). CDR3 DNA: TGTGCCAGCAGCCGAACAGGGGCCTCAAACACTGAAGCTTTCTTT. It is translated as CASSRTGASNTEAFF.

This clone has just one count. The V and J genes are TRBV9 and TRBJ1-2; 9 bases agree with TRBD1. The CDR3 length is 13 residues. V trimming: 0 bases; J trimming: 10 bases; junction bases outside the gene matches: 4. CDR1 is SGDLS and CDR2 is YYNGEE in the germline V gene. Written as DNA, the CDR3 is TGTGCCAGCAGCGTAGGACAGGGGGGGCTCTACACCTTC. This sequence encodes CASSVGQGGLYTF.

The chain has TRBV19 and TRBJ1-2; 9 nucleotides align to TRBD1. V dropped 5 bases and J dropped 3; count of bases not matched to a gene: 10. The CDR3 runs 16 residues. The germline CDR1 and CDR2 sequences are LNHDA and SQIVND (reference sequence). The CDR3 DNA reads as TGTGCCAGTAGTCAGACAGGGACAGGGATGCACTATGGCTACACCTTC. Protein: CASSQTGTGMHYGYTF. Combining the CDR3 with reference TRBV19 and TRBJ1-2 gives the whole variable domain DGGITQSPKYLFRKEGQNVTLSCEQNLNHDAMYWYRQDPGQGLRLIYYSQIVNDFQKGDIAEGYSVSREKKESFPLTVTSAQKNPTAFYLCASSQTGTGMHYGYTFGSGTRLTVV.